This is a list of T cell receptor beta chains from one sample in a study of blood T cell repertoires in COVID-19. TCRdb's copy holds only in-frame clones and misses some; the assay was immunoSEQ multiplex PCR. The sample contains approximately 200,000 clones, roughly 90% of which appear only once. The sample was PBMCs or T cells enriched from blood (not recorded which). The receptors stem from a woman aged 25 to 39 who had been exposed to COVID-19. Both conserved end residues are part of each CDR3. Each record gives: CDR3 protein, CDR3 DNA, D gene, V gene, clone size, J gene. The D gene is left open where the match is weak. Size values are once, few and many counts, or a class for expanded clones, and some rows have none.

CASSSGTVNSILPYEQYF | TGCGCCAGCAGCTCTGGGACAGTAAATTCAATCCTACCCTACGAGCAGTACTTC | TRBD1 | TRBV5-1 | once | TRBJ2-7
CASSLIGSPQGSYNSPLHF | TGTGCCAGCAGCTTAATAGGATCTCCCCAGGGGTCCTATAATTCACCCCTCCACTTT | . | TRBV7-2 | . | TRBJ1-6
CASRAPDYVTDTQYF | TGTGCCAGCAGGGCCCCCGACTACGTCACAGATACGCAGTATTTT | . | TRBV9 | . | TRBJ2-3
CASSAGQTTGELFF | TGTGCCAGCAGCGCAGGACAGACTACCGGGGAGCTGTTTTTT | . | TRBV9 | . | TRBJ2-2
CASSLLGLAGGVEQFF | TGTGCCAGCTCTTTATTGGGACTAGCGGGGGGTGTTGAGCAGTTCTTC | TRBD2 | TRBV27 | . | TRBJ2-1
CASSSLSSGVGNGYTF | TGCGCCAGCAGCTCGTTATCATCAGGGGTCGGCAATGGCTACACCTTC | . | TRBV5-1 | . | TRBJ1-2
CASSLVVASLTYGYTF | TGTGCCAGCAGCTTAGTTGTCGCGAGCCTTACCTATGGCTACACCTTC | . | TRBV7-8 | . | TRBJ1-2
CASSLNVGNSYEQYF | TGTGCCAGCAGCTTAAATGTGGGCAACTCCTACGAGCAGTACTTC | . | TRBV7-6 | . | TRBJ2-7
CASSEVGTGRNQPQHF | TGTGCCAGCAGTGAAGTTGGGACAGGACGCAATCAGCCCCAGCATTTT | TRBD1 | TRBV2 | . | TRBJ1-5
CATSDPGGPNEKLFF | TGTGCCACCAGTGACCCCGGAGGTCCTAATGAAAAACTGTTTTTT | . | TRBV24-1 | . | TRBJ1-4
CASSDVWQYEQYF | TGTGCCAGCAGTGATGTGTGGCAGTACGAGCAGTACTTC | . | TRBV2 | few | TRBJ2-7
CASSSPTDYGQTGELFF | TGTGCCAGCAGCTCACCCACCGACTACGGTCAAACCGGGGAGCTGTTTTTT | . | TRBV7-3 | . | TRBJ2-2
CASSDRAGPDTQYF | TGCGCCAGCAGTGATAGAGCGGGGCCAGATACGCAGTATTTT | TRBD2 | TRBV10-1 | . | TRBJ2-3
CASSRTGLGQPQHF | TGTGCCAGCTCACGGACAGGGCTGGGGCAGCCCCAGCATTTT | TRBD1 | TRBV18 | . | TRBJ1-5
CAWSIQQGLGSPLHF | TGTGCCTGGAGTATTCAGCAGGGTCTAGGATCACCCCTCCACTTT | . | TRBV30 | . | TRBJ1-6
CASSFAEKNEKLFF | TGTGCCAGCAGCTTTGCGGAAAAGAATGAAAAACTGTTTTTT | . | TRBV7-6 | . | TRBJ1-4
CASSPARGASNEQFF | TGTGCCAGCAGCCCCGCTCGGGGGGCCAGTAATGAGCAGTTCTTC | . | TRBV7-9 | once | TRBJ2-1
CATSDLGQGGSRSAGELFF | TGTGCCACCAGTGATTTAGGACAGGGCGGAAGTAGGAGCGCCGGGGAGCTGTTTTTT | TRBD1 | TRBV24-1 | . | TRBJ2-2
CASSRTSGALEQYF | TGTGCCAGCAGCCGGACTAGCGGGGCCCTGGAGCAGTACTTC | TRBD2 | TRBV7-9 | . | TRBJ2-7
CAISTQPVPPYNYGYTF | TGTGCCATCAGTACTCAACCCGTTCCTCCTTATAACTATGGCTACACCTTC | . | TRBV10-3 | . | TRBJ1-2
CASSSPDRLGSYEQYF | TGTGCCAGCAGTTCGCCGGACAGACTCGGGTCCTACGAGCAGTACTTC | . | TRBV6-5 | few | TRBJ2-7
CASSLQGTLTGELFF | TGTGCCAGCAGCTTACAGGGGACGCTCACCGGGGAGCTGTTTTTT | . | TRBV7-9 | . | TRBJ2-2
CASSFKSGQVNSNQPQHF | TGTGCCAGCAGCTTTAAATCTGGACAGGTAAATAGCAATCAGCCCCAGCATTTT | TRBD1 | TRBV7-4 | . | TRBJ1-5
CASSHWTEEYNSPLHF | TGTGCCAGCAGTCACTGGACGGAGGAATATAATTCACCCCTCCACTTT | . | TRBV6-5 | . | TRBJ1-6
CASSLALPGEGYSNQPQHF | TGTGCCAGCAGCTTAGCGCTACCAGGGGAGGGGTATAGCAATCAGCCCCAGCATTTT | . | TRBV7-2 | . | TRBJ1-5
CASSMGPQGSSGNTIYF | TGTGCCAGTAGTATGGGGCCGCAGGGAAGCTCTGGAAACACCATATATTTT | . | TRBV19 | . | TRBJ1-3
CASSLEGGPLNTEAFF | TGTGCCAGCAGCTTAGAAGGGGGACCACTGAACACTGAAGCTTTCTTT | . | TRBV7-2 | . | TRBJ1-1
CASYGTVSYEQYF | TGTGCCAGCTACGGGACAGTATCCTACGAGCAGTACTTC | TRBD1 | TRBV2 | once | TRBJ2-7
CASSALRGNTGELFF | TGTGCCAGCAGCGCCCTCAGGGGAAACACCGGGGAGCTGTTTTTT | . | TRBV11-3 | . | TRBJ2-2
CASSTDRISNQPQHF | TGTGCCAGCAGCACGGACAGGATCAGCAATCAGCCCCAGCATTTT | TRBD1 | TRBV7-9 | . | TRBJ1-5
CASSPDRNEQFF | TGTGCCAGTAGTCCCGACAGGAATGAGCAGTTCTTC | . | TRBV19 | . | TRBJ2-1
CSAGRPEQFF | TGCAGTGCTGGGAGACCTGAGCAGTTCTTC | . | TRBV20-1 | . | TRBJ2-1
CASSTRNRDNEGYTF | TGTGCCAGTAGTACCCGCAACAGGGACAACGAGGGCTACACCTTC | . | TRBV19 | . | TRBJ1-2
CASSPRRGAYNEQFF | TGTGCCAGCTCACCACGGCGGGGGGCCTACAATGAGCAGTTCTTC | TRBD2 | TRBV18 | . | TRBJ2-1
CAWSVRATQPQHF | TGTGCCTGGAGTGTCAGGGCAACCCAGCCCCAGCATTTT | . | TRBV30 | . | TRBJ1-5
CASSPGFGDQPQHF | TGTGCCAGCAGTCCAGGGTTTGGTGATCAGCCCCAGCATTTT | . | TRBV28 | . | TRBJ1-5
CSVGGGDQPQHF | TGCAGCGTTGGTGGAGGTGATCAGCCCCAGCATTTT | . | TRBV29-1 | once | TRBJ1-5
CASSFRQGRETQYF | TGTGCCAGCAGCTTTCGACAGGGGCGGGAGACCCAGTACTTC | TRBD1 | TRBV7-6 | . | TRBJ2-5
CASSSTGGSGELFF | TGTGCCAGCAGTTCGACAGGGGGCAGCGGGGAGCTGTTTTTT | TRBD1 | TRBV28 | once | TRBJ2-2
CASSSSSGANVLTF | TGCGCCAGCAGCTCTAGCTCTGGGGCCAACGTCCTGACTTTC | . | TRBV5-1 | once | TRBJ2-6
CASSRGTGGSGNTIYF | TGTGCCAGCTCACGCGGGACAGGGGGCTCTGGAAACACCATATATTTT | TRBD1 | TRBV18 | . | TRBJ1-3
CATSDLPRVGTDTQYF | TGTGCCACCAGTGATTTGCCCAGGGTTGGAACAGATACGCAGTATTTT | . | TRBV24-1 | . | TRBJ2-3
CASSLTGGGTDTQYF | TGTGCCAGCAGCTTAACTGGCGGGGGCACAGATACGCAGTATTTT | . | TRBV7-9 | . | TRBJ2-3
CASSWTSPPVETQYF | TGCGCCAGCAGCTGGACTAGCCCGCCTGTGGAGACCCAGTACTTC | TRBD2 | TRBV5-1 | . | TRBJ2-5
CASSLESGAYNEQFF | TGTGCCAGCAGCTTAGAGAGCGGGGCTTACAATGAGCAGTTCTTC | TRBD2 | TRBV11-2 | . | TRBJ2-1
CASSLTGSGELFF | TGCGCCAGCAGCTTGACGGGGAGCGGGGAGCTGTTTTTT | . | TRBV5-1 | few | TRBJ2-2
CASGLGTGGGGYTF | TGTGCTAGTGGTTTAGGGACAGGGGGAGGTGGCTACACCTTC | TRBD1 | TRBV12-5 | . | TRBJ1-2
CASTLRDQPQHF | TGTGCCAGCACTCTCCGGGATCAGCCCCAGCATTTT | . | TRBV12-3/TRBV12-4 | . | TRBJ1-5
CASSTGTSDLYEQYF | TGTGCCAGCAGCACGGGGACTAGCGATCTCTACGAGCAGTACTTC | TRBD2 | TRBV9 | . | TRBJ2-7
CASRRTGSGTEAFF | TGTGCCAGCAGGCGAACAGGGTCTGGCACTGAAGCTTTCTTT | . | TRBV14 | . | TRBJ1-1
CASRGTGPPYNEQFF | TGTGCCAGCAGGGGGACAGGGCCCCCCTACAATGAGCAGTTCTTC | TRBD1 | TRBV2 | . | TRBJ2-1
CAWGGQWGYTF | TGTGCCTGGGGCGGACAGTGGGGCTACACCTTC | . | TRBV30 | few | TRBJ1-2
CASSRQGFYGYTF | TGTGCCAGTAGCCGACAGGGATTCTATGGCTACACCTTC | TRBD1 | TRBV19 | . | TRBJ1-2
CASSLARDTQYF | TGTGCCAGCAGCTTAGCGAGAGATACGCAGTATTTT | . | TRBV7-2 | few | TRBJ2-3
CASSYSGVSWEAFF | TGTGCCAGCAGTTACTCAGGAGTATCTTGGGAAGCTTTCTTT | . | TRBV6-5 | . | TRBJ1-1
CASRALAGRNIQYF | TGTGCCAGCAGGGCCCTAGCGGGGCGAAACATTCAGTACTTC | TRBD2 | TRBV2 | . | TRBJ2-4
CASSLSRADNQPQHF | TGTGCCAGCAGTTTATCCAGGGCTGACAATCAGCCCCAGCATTTT | . | TRBV27 | . | TRBJ1-5
CAIADRVITGELFF | TGTGCCATCGCAGACAGGGTAATCACCGGGGAGCTGTTTTTT | TRBD1 | TRBV10-3 | . | TRBJ2-2